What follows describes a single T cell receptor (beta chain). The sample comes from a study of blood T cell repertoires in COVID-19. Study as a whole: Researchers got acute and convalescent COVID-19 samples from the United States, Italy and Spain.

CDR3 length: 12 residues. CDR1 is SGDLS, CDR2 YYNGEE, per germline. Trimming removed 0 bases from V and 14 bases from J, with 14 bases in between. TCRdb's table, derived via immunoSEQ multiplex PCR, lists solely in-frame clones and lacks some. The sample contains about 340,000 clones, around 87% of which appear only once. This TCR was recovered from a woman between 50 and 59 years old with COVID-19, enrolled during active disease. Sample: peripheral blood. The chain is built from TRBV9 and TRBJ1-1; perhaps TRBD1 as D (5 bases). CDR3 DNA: TGTGCCAGCAGCGTAGAAGGAGGGACCCGCTTCTTT. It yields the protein CASSVEGGTRFF.